The T cell receptor (beta chain) under discussion was sequenced for a study of blood T cell repertoires in COVID-19. Overall study context: Sites in the United States, Italy and Spain provided acute and convalescent COVID-19 samples.

As processed by the authors: Estimates of nucleated cell counts were drawn from the amplification of reference gene primers. Sequenced by immunoSEQ multiplex PCR; TCRdb stores in-frame clones only, minus some. V, J and clone size are those of that table, while D and trimming were read from the DNA. The repertoire holds a few hundred thousand clones, with 90% as singletons. This clone was found a few times. Each participant's cohort was designated according to participant-reported clinical history. The ends were cut back, 5 bases at V and 0 bases at J, with 6 bases in the middle. CDR1 is SGHDT and CDR2 is YYEEEE in the germline V gene. The length of the CDR3 is 13 residues.

This chain connects TRBV5-6 to TRBJ1-3, with no clear D. The sequenced sample consisted of PBMCs or T cells enriched from blood (not recorded which). The receptor's source is a man aged 18 to 35 who had recovered from COVID-19. CDR3: CASRRSSGNTIYF. DNA for the CDR3: TGTGCCAGCAGACGCAGCTCTGGAAACACCATATATTTT. Supplemented by reference TRBV5-6 and TRBJ1-3, the full variable domain reads DAGVTQSPTHLIKTRGQQVTLRCSPKSGHDTVSWYQQALGQGPQFIFQYYEEEERQRGNFPDRFSGHQFPNYSSELNVNALLLGDSALYLCASRRSSGNTIYFGEGSWLTVV.